The source of this TCR beta chain is a study of cytotoxic CD8 clonotypes in ibrutinib-treated CLL. Using immunoSEQ multiplex PCR, the repertoire was profiled, and TCRdb retains in-frame clones only, with some absent. This sample has 55,000 to 60,000 clones, with roughly 54% found just once. Deletions cut 3 bases from V and 2 bases from J, with 8 bases between. Germline V gene lookup returns CDR1 MDHEN and CDR2 SYDVKM. The CDR3 covers 15 residues. The J gene is TRBJ2-6, the V gene TRBV28; D tentatively fits TRBD1 or TRBD2 (5 bases each). The source is a human donor with chronic lymphocytic leukemia. This material consisted of PBMCs, taken at disease progression, from a patient treated with ibrutinib. Written as DNA, the CDR3 is TGTGCCAGCAGTTTGAGGGGAACTGGGGCCAACGTCCTGACTTTC. Translated: CASSLRGTGANVLTF.